This TCR beta chain was obtained from a study of a mutant IDH1 vaccine in newly diagnosed glioma (dated by TCRdb to about 2021). With regard to the full study: Eight vaccinations were administered to patients in weeks 1, 3, 5, 7, 11, 15, 19 and 23, corresponding to visits V03 through V10. Of the approximately 33 patients who were treated, around 62% were male and 37.5% were female, and the mean age was around 40 years. For exploratory analyses, longitudinal TCRB deep sequencing was carried out in roughly 23 treated patients wherever samples were available. In the chemotherapy-containing groups, vaccination started alongside temozolomide cycles, whereas in patients who had radiotherapy alone it started 4-6 weeks after radiotherapy. Peripheral blood samples were drawn at six visits, namely V03 (baseline), V05, V07, V10, V12 and V13. Prior to enrollment, patients had been given standard therapy consisting of radiotherapy alone, temozolomide alone, or radiochemotherapy with temozolomide, with the combination given to most patients.

Library creation used the immunoSEQ multiplex PCR assay. Rearranged TCR beta chain sequences were amplified using the hsTCRB Kit according to the manufacturer's protocol. Sequencing of TCRB libraries was carried out on an Illumina MiSeq. The paper's data handling went like this. Demultiplexing, trimming and gene mapping were performed with the kit vendor's proprietary platform. TCRdb retrieved this table from immuneACCESS and kept in-frame rearrangements only. Not all clones are present; in checked studies, unresolved V genes account for under half, and no reason is known for the remainder. V and J calls and clone size come straight from that table; D and trimming were deduced from the DNA. Within this sample are roughly 70,000 clones, with roughly 84% of them counted one time only. The ten largest clones add up to roughly 9.5% of the sample. About this clone: Its specific antigen is unknown. No base qualities exist here, and no much larger clone lies one base off it.

The sample's time point, from its label and the paper: week 11, during vaccination. A 20-mer mutant IDH1 peptide at 300 micrograms in Montanide made up each vaccine dose, which was injected subcutaneously together with topical imiquimod. All donors had newly diagnosed IDH1-mutant astrocytomas of WHO grade 3 or 4 that showed loss of nuclear ATRX. The samples were drawn from NOA16, a multicentre, single-arm, open-label phase I trial in Germany that tested a mutant IDH1 peptide vaccine in humans for the first time. Genomic DNA for TCRB sequencing was extracted from EDTA blood using the DNeasy Blood and Tissue Kit. Between the V and J ends, shortened by 2 bases and 5 bases respectively, the junction contains 15 bases. Looking up the germline V gene yields CDR1 MDHEN and CDR2 SYDVKM. The CDR3 covers 15 residues, taking in both the cysteine and the phenylalanine. Only the CDR3 region is kept as DNA, spanning 45 bases read in frame from base 1.

Study-wide conclusions, independent of this receptor: Vaccine-induced immune responses across multiple MHC alleles were detected in 93.3% of patients. The authors noted that analyses of patient blood samples could not be reproduced because of sample limitations. Changes in the top peripheral T cell clonotypes picked up by TCRB sequencing did not appear to be linked to pseudoprogression. PBMC samples for TCRB deep sequencing were selected based on availability.

The TCR sequence derives from a woman aged 50 to 60 with glioma. Recombination connected TRBV28 to TRBJ1-2; perhaps TRBD1 is the D gene, with 5 bases matching. The sequences come from PBMCs, collected from a glioma patient whose treatment included an IDH1 peptide vaccine. The DNA sequence reads TGTGCCAGCAGTTTACGACTCGGGACGGGATATGGCTACACCTTC. Its protein reads: CASSLRLGTGYGYTF.